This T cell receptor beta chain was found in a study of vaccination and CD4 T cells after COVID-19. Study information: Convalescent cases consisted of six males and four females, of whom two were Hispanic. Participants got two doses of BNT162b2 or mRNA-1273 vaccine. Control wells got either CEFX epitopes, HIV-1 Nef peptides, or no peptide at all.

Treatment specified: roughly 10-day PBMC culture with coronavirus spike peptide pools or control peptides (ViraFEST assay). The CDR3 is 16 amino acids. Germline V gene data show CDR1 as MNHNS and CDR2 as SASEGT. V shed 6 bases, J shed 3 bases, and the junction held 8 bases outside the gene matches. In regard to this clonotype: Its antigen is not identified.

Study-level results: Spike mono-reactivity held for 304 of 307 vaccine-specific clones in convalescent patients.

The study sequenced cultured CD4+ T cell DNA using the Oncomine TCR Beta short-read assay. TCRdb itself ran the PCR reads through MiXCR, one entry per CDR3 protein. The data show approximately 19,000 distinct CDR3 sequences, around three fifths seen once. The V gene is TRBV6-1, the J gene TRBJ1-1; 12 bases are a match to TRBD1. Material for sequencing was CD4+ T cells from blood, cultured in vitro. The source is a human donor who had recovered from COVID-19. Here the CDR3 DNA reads TGTGCCAGCAGACCCCCGGGACAGGGGGCCTACACTGAAGCTTTCTTT. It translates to CASRPPGQGAYTEAFF.